The text below deals with one T cell receptor (beta chain). The sample belongs to a study of regulatory T cells in long-lasting Graves disease. Assembly of TCR beta libraries relied on iRepertoire HTBI primers together with Arm-PCR of CDR3 regions. TCRdb re-called the multiplex PCR reads with MiXCR, one entry per CDR3 protein. The sample lists about 430,000 distinct CDR3 sequences, 15% seen once, with roughly 7.7% in the top ten. V lost 5 bases and J lost 1, with 9 bases in between. Germline loops: CDR1 SGHRS, CDR2 YFSETQ. The CDR3 is 13 residues long. Time point specified: newly diagnosed GD, antithyroid drugs for less than 3 months. Scientists built the TCR library using RNA that was extracted from PBMCs. Separately, the same data were catalogued under a study of T cells in Graves' hyperthyroidism and ophthalmopathy.

The source was peripheral blood mononuclear cells (PBMCs), collected at new diagnosis, from a patient treated with antithyroid drugs. The TCR sequence derives from a woman in her 40s with Graves disease. The chain employs TRBV5-1 and TRBJ2-5; D possibly corresponds to TRBD1 (6 bases). CDR3 sequence reads: CASRQGTQETQYF. CDR3 in DNA: TGCGCCAGCAGACAGGGAACCCAAGAGACCCAGTACTTC.